The 24 T cell receptor beta chains below were found in one sample sequenced in a study of blood T cell repertoires in COVID-19. TCRdb keeps only in-frame clones here, not all; method: immunoSEQ multiplex PCR. The sample contains about 160,000 clones, 82% of which appear only once. The sequenced sample consisted of peripheral blood. Receptor source: a woman aged 40 to 49 with COVID-19, enrolled during active disease.

The J gene is TRBJ1-4, the V gene TRBV20-1, with 7 positions matching TRBD1. The trim removed 3 bases at V and 1 base at J, leaving 5 bases unmatched. CDR1 and CDR2 (germline): DFQATT, SNEGSKA (reference sequence). CDR3 length: 15 residues. CDR3 loop: CSASWTGGTNEKLFF. The DNA for the CDR3 is TGCAGTGCTAGTTGGACAGGCGGAACTAATGAAAAACTGTTTTTT.

V usage is TRBV6-4 and J usage is TRBJ2-2; TRBD2 is a possible D gene (5 bases). The CDR3 is 15 residues long. Trimming shortened V by 2 bases and J by 6 bases, and 13 bases separated the two germline ends. Germline V gives CDR1 MRHNA, CDR2 SNTAGT. CDR3 loop: CASSDGSPSSGELFF. CDR3 nucleotides: TGTGCCAGCAGTGACGGGAGCCCAAGCTCCGGGGAGCTGTTTTTT.

This clone has a handful of counts. The gene calls are TRBV2 and TRBJ2-7, with 10 bases matching TRBD1. The trim removed 6 bases at V and 2 bases at J, leaving 4 bases unmatched. The CDR3 is 14 amino acids. The germline gives CDR1 SNHLY, CDR2 FYNNEI. For the CDR3, the DNA is TGTGCCAGCAGCTCCGGGACAGGGGCCTACGAGCAGTACGTC. This codes for CASSSGTGAYEQYV.

The gene calls are TRBV5-8 and TRBJ1-6, with unresolved D. Trimming removed 1 base at V and 18 bases at J, with 17 bases between. Looked up from germline, CDR1 is SGHTS and CDR2 is YDEGEE. This CDR3 is 13 amino acids long. The CDR3 loop is CASSLNVAGSPHF. The DNA for the CDR3 is TGTGCCAGCAGCTTGAATGTTGCGGGATCACCCCACTTT.

The chain links TRBV5-1 to TRBJ2-4; 9 bases map to TRBD1. The V gene's germline CDR1 is SGHRS and CDR2 YFSETQ. The CDR3 loop spans 15 amino acids. The ends lost 3 bases at V and 3 bases at J; junction bases unmatched: 4. For the CDR3, the DNA is TGCGCCAGCAGCTGGACAGGGGACGACAAAAACATTCAGTACTTC. Translating gives CASSWTGDDKNIQYF.

This clone has just one count. In nucleotides, the CDR3 is TGTGCCAGCAGACTGAATCAAATCGGCGGACAAACCACCGGGGAGCTGTTTTTT. Translated, it gives CASRLNQIGGQTTGELFF. This chain links TRBV5-8 with TRBJ2-2; D is possibly TRBD1 (5 bases). The germline V gene encodes CDR1 SGHTS and CDR2 YDEGEE. With 5 bases removed from V and 4 bases from J, the gap between germline ends came to 24 bases. This CDR3 is 18 amino acids long.

This chain uses TRBV30 with TRBJ2-2; 15 bases line up with TRBD2. Per germline, CDR1 GTSNPN and CDR2 SVGIG (reference sequence). The CDR3 has 16 amino acids. The junction had 5 bases not matched to a gene; V was cut back by 3 bases and J by 6 bases. The DNA of the CDR3 is TGTGCCTGGAGGTCCCGGACTAGCGGGAGGGCCGGGGAGCTGTTTTTT. It is translated as CAWRSRTSGRAGELFF.

The chain employs TRBV29-1 and TRBJ2-3; D is possibly TRBD2 (7 bases). This CDR3 region has 15 residues. CDR1 and CDR2 from the germline V gene are SQVTM and ANQGSEA. V was trimmed by 5 bases and J by 1 base, leaving 16 bases between them. The CDR3 region is CSVYKGGLGTDTQYF. In DNA, the CDR3 is TGCAGCGTTTACAAGGGGGGGCTTGGCACAGATACGCAGTATTTT.

The rearrangement uses TRBV9 and TRBJ1-5; no reliable D call. The V gene lost 0 bases and the J gene lost 5 bases, with 6 bases spanning the gap. The CDR3 runs to 13 residues. Germline lookup yields CDR1 SGDLS and CDR2 YYNGEE. The CDR3 DNA reads TGTGCCAGCAGCGTAGACGCGGATCAGCCCCAGCATTTT. Translated, it gives CASSVDADQPQHF.

The gene calls are TRBV24-1 and TRBJ1-5; D unclear. The V end lost 1 base, the J end lost 2 bases, and 8 bases lay between the germline ends. The germline V gene encodes CDR1 KGHDR and CDR2 SFDVKD. The CDR3 is 15 amino acids. This CDR3 reads CATSDLSTGNQPQHF. CDR3 sequence (DNA): TGTGCCACCAGTGATTTAAGCACGGGCAATCAGCCCCAGCATTTT.

The rearrangement links TRBV28 to TRBJ1-1; D might be TRBD1 (5 bases). Germline loops: CDR1 MDHEN, CDR2 SYDVKM. V was trimmed by 5 bases and J by 0 bases, leaving 31 bases between them. This CDR3 is 21 amino acids long. The CDR3 protein is CASSNLIQGHLPSPMNTEAFF. The CDR3 nucleotides are TGTGCCAGCAGTAACTTAATCCAGGGTCACCTCCCATCCCCGATGAACACTGAAGCTTTCTTT.

The chain has TRBV6-5 and TRBJ1-1; possibly TRBD1 for D (5 bases). V gave up 6 bases and J gave up 7 bases, with 9 bases separating them. CDR1 MNHEY and CDR2 SVGAGI come from the germline V gene. CDR3 length: 11 amino acids. CDR3 region: CASSSTVEAFF. The CDR3 coding sequence is TGTGCCAGCAGCTCGACAGTTGAAGCTTTCTTT.

The CDR3, as DNA: TGTGCCAGCAGGACTTTACAGGCAAACACTGAAGCTTTCTTT. Translation: CASRTLQANTEAFF. The chain couples TRBV2 to TRBJ1-1, with D tentatively TRBD1 (5 bases). This CDR3 is 14 amino acids long. Germline V gene sequence: CDR1 SNHLY, CDR2 FYNNEI. V was shortened by 6 bases and J by 2 bases, with 13 bases between the two germline ends.

V gene TRBV28 combines with J gene TRBJ1-2; D call uncertain. The germline V and J ends were trimmed by 2 bases and 4 bases, with 11 bases remaining between them. The CDR3 consists of 14 residues. CDR1 and CDR2 (germline): MDHEN, SYDVKM. CDR3 region: CASSLNLGGYGYTF. Here the CDR3 DNA reads TGTGCCAGCAGTTTAAATCTGGGAGGCTATGGCTACACCTTC.

The chain carries TRBV5-6 and TRBJ2-7; D is possibly TRBD1 (5 bases). The ends were cut back, 3 bases at V and 3 bases at J, with 10 bases in the middle. This CDR3 has 13 amino acids. CDR1 and CDR2 from the germline V gene are SGHDT and YYEEEE. This CDR3 reads CASSYSGFYEQYV. CDR3 nucleotide sequence: TGTGCCAGCAGCTATTCAGGGTTCTACGAGCAGTACGTC.

The chain links TRBV4-1 to TRBJ1-5; 7 bases line up with TRBD1. The CDR3 spans 16 residues. Germline-derived CDR1 and CDR2 are MGHRA and YSYEKL. With V trimmed by 3 bases and J by 0 bases, 5 bases remained unmatched. For the CDR3, the DNA is TGCGCCAGCAGCCAGGTACAGGGGTCTAGCAATCAGCCCCAGCATTTT. It yields the protein CASSQVQGSSNQPQHF.

The chain uses TRBV27 and TRBJ2-1; 15 bases fit TRBD2. CDR3 length: 15 amino acids. The V gene's germline CDR1 is MNHEY and CDR2 SMNVEV (reference sequence). Germline trimming cut 6 bases from V and 10 bases from J; bases unmatched to any gene: 7. This CDR3 reads CASSLTGTSGREQFF. The DNA of the CDR3 is TGTGCCAGCAGCCTTACCGGGACTAGCGGGAGGGAGCAGTTCTTC.

V is TRBV9 and J is TRBJ2-5; 8 nucleotides align to TRBD2. CDR3 size: 17 residues. Trimming removed 0 bases from V and 0 bases from J; junction bases left unmatched: 7. Germline lookup yields CDR1 SGDLS and CDR2 YYNGEE. The chain's CDR3 is CASSVGRLAGHQETQYF. Here the CDR3 DNA reads TGTGCCAGCAGCGTAGGTCGGCTAGCGGGCCACCAAGAGACCCAGTACTTC.

The J gene is TRBJ1-2, the V gene TRBV4-1; weak D call: TRBD1 (5 bases). The CDR3 has 12 residues. The germline gives CDR1 MGHRA, CDR2 YSYEKL. V lost 2 bases and J 8 bases, leaving 9 bases between the germline ends. The CDR3 DNA is TGCGCCAGCAGCCAATCAGGGCCCGGCTACACCTTC. Translating gives CASSQSGPGYTF.

This clone appeared a few times. The chain links TRBV7-2 to TRBJ1-5; no clear D. Germline assignment: CDR1 SGHTA and CDR2 FQGNSA. Trimming took off 2 bases at V and 6 bases at J, with 14 bases between the two ends. The CDR3 is 15 residues long. Written as DNA, the CDR3 is TGTGCCAGCAGCTTACGGGGAGGGTTGGGTCAGCCCCAGCATTTT. Its protein is CASSLRGGLGQPQHF.

V usage is TRBV27 and J usage is TRBJ1-6, with 8 bases lining up with TRBD1. CDR1 is MNHEY, CDR2 SMNVEV, per germline (reference sequence). V trimming: 3 bases; J trimming: 6 bases; junction bases outside the gene matches: 7. The CDR3 covers 16 residues. The CDR3 loop is CASSLQQGVPNSPLHF. For the CDR3, the DNA is TGTGCCAGCAGTTTGCAACAGGGGGTGCCTAATTCACCCCTCCACTTT.

The chain joins TRBV20-1 to TRBJ2-4, with TRBD1 as a possible D gene (6 bases). This CDR3 spans 11 amino acids. V was pared by 6 bases and J by 9 bases, with 12 bases between. CDR1 DFQATT and CDR2 SNEGSKA come from the germline V gene (reference sequence). CDR3 DNA sequence: TGCAGTGCCCCCAGGGGTGGCATTCAGTACTTC. Its translation is CSAPRGGIQYF.

The rearrangement joins TRBV12-3 or TRBV12-4 to TRBJ2-7; 10 bases are shared with TRBD2. There are 13 residues in the CDR3. With 6 bases clipped from V and 3 bases from J, the junction kept 2 bases outside the gene matches. CDR3 sequence: CASRLAGVYEQYF. The CDR3, as DNA: TGTGCCAGCAGGCTAGCGGGAGTCTACGAGCAGTACTTC.

V usage is TRBV24-1 and J usage is TRBJ1-2; D perhaps matches TRBD1 (5 bases). V lost 9 bases and J lost 4, with 32 bases in between. The CDR3 is 19 residues long. Germline V gives CDR1 KGHDR, CDR2 SFDVKD. DNA of the CDR3: TGTGCCACCCAACTGGAGGGTTCGGGCCTGAAGGGCGGGACCTATGGCTACACCTTC. It is translated as CATQLEGSGLKGGTYGYTF.